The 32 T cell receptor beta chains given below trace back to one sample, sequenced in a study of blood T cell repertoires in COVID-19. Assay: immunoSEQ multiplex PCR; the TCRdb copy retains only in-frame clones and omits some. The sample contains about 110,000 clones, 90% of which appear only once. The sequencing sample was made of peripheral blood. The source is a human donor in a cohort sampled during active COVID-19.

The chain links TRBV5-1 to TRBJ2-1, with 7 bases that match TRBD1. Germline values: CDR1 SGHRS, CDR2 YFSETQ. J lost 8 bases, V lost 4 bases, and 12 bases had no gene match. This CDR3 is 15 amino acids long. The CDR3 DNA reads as TGCGCCAGCAGCGAATTACAGGGGATTCGGGATGAGCAGTTCTTC. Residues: CASSELQGIRDEQFF.

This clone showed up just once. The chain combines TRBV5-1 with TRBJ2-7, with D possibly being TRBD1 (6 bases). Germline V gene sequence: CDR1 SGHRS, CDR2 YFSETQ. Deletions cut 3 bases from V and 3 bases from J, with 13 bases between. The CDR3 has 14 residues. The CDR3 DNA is TGCGCCAGCAGCTCGGGCCAAGGGGGCTACGAGCAGTACTTC. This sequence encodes CASSSGQGGYEQYF.

CDR3 sequence reads: CASSNLRWDSSYNEQFF. CDR3 nucleotides: TGCGCCAGCAGCAACCTACGCTGGGACAGCTCCTACAATGAGCAGTTCTTC. The genes are TRBV5-1 and TRBJ2-1, with 7 bases that match TRBD1. Germline trimming cut 4 bases from V and 0 bases from J; bases unmatched to any gene: 10. Germline V gene data show CDR1 as SGHRS and CDR2 as YFSETQ. The length of the CDR3 is 17 residues. Filled out from reference TRBV5-1 and TRBJ2-1, the complete variable domain reads KAGVTQTPRYLIKTRGQQVTLSCSPISGHRSVSWYQQTPGQGLQFLFEYFSETQRNKGNFPGRFSGRQFSNSRSEMNVSTLELGDSALYLCASSNLRWDSSYNEQFFGPGTRLTVL.

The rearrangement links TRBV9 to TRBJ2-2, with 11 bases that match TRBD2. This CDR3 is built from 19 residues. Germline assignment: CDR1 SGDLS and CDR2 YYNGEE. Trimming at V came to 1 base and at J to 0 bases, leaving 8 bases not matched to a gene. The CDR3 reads CASSVPPGLAETNTGELFF. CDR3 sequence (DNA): TGTGCCAGCAGCGTACCCCCGGGACTAGCGGAGACGAACACCGGGGAGCTGTTTTTT.

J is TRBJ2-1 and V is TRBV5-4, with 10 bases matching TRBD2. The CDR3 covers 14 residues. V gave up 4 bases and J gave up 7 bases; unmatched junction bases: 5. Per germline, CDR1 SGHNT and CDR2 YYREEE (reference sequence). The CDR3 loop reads CASSLAGEGNEQFF. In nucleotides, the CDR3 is TGTGCCAGCAGCCTAGCGGGGGAGGGAAATGAGCAGTTCTTC.

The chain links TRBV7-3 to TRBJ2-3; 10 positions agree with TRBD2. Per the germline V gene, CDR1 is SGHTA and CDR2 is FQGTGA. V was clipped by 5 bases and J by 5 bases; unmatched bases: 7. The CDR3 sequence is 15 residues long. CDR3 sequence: CASSKSGGAVDTQYF. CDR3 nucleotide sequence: TGTGCCAGCAGCAAGAGCGGGGGGGCGGTAGATACGCAGTATTTT.

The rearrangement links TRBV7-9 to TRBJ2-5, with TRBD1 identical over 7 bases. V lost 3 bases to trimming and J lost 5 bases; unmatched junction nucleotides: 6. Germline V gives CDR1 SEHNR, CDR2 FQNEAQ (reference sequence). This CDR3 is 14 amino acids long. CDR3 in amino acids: CASSLEQGMETQYF. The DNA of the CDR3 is TGTGCCAGCAGCTTGGAACAGGGGATGGAGACCCAGTACTTC.

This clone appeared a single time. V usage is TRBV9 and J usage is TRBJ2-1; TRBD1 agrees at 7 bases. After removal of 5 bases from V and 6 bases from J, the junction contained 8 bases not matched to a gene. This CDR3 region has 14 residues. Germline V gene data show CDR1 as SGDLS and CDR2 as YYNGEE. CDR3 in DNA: TGTGCCAGCAGTGGAACAGGGGCCCCCAATGAGCAGTTCTTC. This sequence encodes CASSGTGAPNEQFF.

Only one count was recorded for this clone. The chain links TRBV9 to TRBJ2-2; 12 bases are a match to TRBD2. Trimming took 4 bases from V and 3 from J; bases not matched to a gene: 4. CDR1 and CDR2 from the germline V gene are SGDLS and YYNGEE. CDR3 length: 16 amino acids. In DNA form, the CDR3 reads TGTGCCAGCAGCTCCAGGACTAGCGGGGACACCGGGGAGCTGTTTTTT. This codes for CASSSRTSGDTGELFF.

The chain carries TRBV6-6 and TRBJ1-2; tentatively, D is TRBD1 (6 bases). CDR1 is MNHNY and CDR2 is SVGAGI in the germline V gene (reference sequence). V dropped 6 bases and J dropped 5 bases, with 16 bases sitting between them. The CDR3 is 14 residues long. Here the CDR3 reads CASSSGAGAYGYTF. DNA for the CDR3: TGTGCCAGCAGCTCAGGGGCAGGGGCGTATGGCTACACCTTC.

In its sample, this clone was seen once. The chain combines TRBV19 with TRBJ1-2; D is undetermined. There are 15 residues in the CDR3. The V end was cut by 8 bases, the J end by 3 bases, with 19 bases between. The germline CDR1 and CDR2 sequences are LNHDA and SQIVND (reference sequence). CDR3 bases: TGTGCCAGTCAACGGGTCGCTCCCCAAGACTATGGCTACACCTTC. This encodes CASQRVAPQDYGYTF.

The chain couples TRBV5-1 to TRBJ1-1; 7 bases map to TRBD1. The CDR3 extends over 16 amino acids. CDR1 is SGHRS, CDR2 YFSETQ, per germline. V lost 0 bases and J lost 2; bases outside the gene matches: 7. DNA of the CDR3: TGCGCCAGCAGCTTGGGGGCAGGGGGAGCTAACACTGAAGCTTTCTTT. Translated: CASSLGAGGANTEAFF.

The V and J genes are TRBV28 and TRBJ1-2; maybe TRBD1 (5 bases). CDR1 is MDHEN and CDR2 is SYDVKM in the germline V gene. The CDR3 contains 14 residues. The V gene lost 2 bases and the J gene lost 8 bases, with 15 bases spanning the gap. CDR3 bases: TGTGCCAGCAGTTTAGGTGGGCAGGGAGGCGGCTACACCTTC. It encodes CASSLGGQGGGYTF.

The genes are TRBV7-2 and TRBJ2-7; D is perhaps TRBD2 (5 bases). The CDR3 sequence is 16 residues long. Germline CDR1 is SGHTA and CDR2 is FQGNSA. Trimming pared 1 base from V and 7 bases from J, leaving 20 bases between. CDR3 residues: CASSLDFFAGRVEQYF. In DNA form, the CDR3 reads TGTGCCAGCAGCTTAGATTTCTTCGCCGGGCGGGTTGAGCAGTACTTC.

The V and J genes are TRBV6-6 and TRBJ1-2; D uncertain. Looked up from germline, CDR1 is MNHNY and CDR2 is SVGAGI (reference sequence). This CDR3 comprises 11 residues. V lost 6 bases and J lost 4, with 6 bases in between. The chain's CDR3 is CASSVVYGYTF. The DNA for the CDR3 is TGTGCCAGCAGCGTCGTCTATGGCTACACCTTC.

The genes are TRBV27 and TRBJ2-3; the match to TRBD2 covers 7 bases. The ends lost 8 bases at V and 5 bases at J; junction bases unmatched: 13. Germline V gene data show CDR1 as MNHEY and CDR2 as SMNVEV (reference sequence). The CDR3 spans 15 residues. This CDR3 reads CASGGGALKGDTQYF. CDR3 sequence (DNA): TGTGCCAGCGGGGGGGGTGCGTTAAAGGGAGATACGCAGTATTTT.

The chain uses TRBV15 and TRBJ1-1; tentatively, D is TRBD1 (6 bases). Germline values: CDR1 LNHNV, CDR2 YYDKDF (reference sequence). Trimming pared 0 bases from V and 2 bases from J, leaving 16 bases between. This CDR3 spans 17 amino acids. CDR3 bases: TGTGCCACCAGCAGAGAGATAAGGGGGTCCACCAACACTGAAGCTTTCTTT. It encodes CATSREIRGSTNTEAFF.

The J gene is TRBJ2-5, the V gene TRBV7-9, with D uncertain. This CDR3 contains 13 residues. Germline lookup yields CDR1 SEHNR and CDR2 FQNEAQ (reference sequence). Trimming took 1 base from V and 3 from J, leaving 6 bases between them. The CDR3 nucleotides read TGTGCCAGCAGCTTAGGGAGAAAAGAGACCCAGTACTTC. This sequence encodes CASSLGRKETQYF.

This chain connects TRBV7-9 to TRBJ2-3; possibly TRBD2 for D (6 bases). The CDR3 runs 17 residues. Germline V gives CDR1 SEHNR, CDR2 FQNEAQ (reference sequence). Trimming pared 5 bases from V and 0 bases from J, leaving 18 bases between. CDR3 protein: CASSPLGTSASTDTQYF. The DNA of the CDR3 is TGTGCCAGCAGCCCCCTCGGGACTTCCGCTAGCACAGATACGCAGTATTTT.

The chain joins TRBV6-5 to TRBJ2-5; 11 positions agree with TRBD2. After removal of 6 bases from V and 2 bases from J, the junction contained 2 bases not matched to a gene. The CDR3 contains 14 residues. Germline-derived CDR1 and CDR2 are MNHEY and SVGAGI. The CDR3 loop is CASRLAGVQETQYF. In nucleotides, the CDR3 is TGTGCCAGCAGACTAGCGGGGGTTCAAGAGACCCAGTACTTC.

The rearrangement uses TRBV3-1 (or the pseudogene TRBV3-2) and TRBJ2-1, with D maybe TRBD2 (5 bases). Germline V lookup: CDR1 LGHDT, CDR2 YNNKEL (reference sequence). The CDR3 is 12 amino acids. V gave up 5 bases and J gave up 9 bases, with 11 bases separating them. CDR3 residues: CASSISETEQFF. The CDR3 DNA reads TGTGCCAGCAGCATTAGCGAGACTGAGCAGTTCTTC.

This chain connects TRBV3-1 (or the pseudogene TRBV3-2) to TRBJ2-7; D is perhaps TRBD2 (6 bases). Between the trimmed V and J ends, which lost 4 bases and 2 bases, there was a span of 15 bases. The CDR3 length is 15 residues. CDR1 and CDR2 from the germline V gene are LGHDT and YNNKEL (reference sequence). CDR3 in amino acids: CASSLSEGAPYEQYF. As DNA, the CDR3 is TGTGCCAGCAGCCTTTCGGAGGGCGCCCCCTACGAGCAGTACTTC.

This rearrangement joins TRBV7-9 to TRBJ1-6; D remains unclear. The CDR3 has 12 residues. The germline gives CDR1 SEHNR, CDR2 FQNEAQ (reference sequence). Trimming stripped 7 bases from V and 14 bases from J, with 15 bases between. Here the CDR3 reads CASTIDVGALHF. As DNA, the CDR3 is TGTGCCAGCACCATAGACGTCGGGGCCCTCCACTTT. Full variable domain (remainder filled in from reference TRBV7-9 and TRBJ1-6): DTGVSQNPRHKITKRGQNVTFRCDPISEHNRLYWYRQTLGQGPEFLTYFQNEAQLEKSRLLSDRFSAERPKGSFSTLEIQRTEQGDSAMYLCASTIDVGALHFGNGTRLTVT.

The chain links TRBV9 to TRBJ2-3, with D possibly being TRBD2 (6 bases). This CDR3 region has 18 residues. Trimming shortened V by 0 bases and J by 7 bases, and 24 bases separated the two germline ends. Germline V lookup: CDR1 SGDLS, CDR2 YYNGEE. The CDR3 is CASSVDSLKGRGRNTQYF. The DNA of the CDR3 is TGTGCCAGCAGCGTAGACTCCTTGAAAGGGCGGGGACGGAATACGCAGTATTTT.

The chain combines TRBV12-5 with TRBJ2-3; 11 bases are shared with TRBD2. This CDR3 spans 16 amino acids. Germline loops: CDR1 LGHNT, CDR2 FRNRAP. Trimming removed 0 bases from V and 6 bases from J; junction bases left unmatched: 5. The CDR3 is CASGLVQGLAADTQYF. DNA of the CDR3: TGTGCTAGTGGTTTGGTCCAGGGACTAGCGGCGGATACGCAGTATTTT.

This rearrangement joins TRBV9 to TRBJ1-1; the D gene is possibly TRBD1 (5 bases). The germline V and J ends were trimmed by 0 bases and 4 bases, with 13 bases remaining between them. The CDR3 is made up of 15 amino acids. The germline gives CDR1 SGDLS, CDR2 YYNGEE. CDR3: CASSVAPGGTTEAFF. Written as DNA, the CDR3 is TGTGCCAGCAGCGTAGCCCCGGGGGGGACCACTGAAGCTTTCTTT.

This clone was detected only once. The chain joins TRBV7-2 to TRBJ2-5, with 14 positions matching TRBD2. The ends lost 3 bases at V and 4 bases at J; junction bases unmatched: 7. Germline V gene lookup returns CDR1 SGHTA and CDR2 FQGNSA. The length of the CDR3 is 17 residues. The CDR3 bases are TGTGCCAGCAGCTTCCGACTAGCGGGGGGGCGGGGAGAGACCCAGTACTTC. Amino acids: CASSFRLAGGRGETQYF.

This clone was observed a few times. CDR3 sequence (DNA): TGCGCCAGCAGCCCCGGACTAGCGGGAGTAGTGGACACCGGGGAGCTGTTTTTT. It translates to CASSPGLAGVVDTGELFF. V usage is TRBV5-1 and J usage is TRBJ2-2; 13 bases match TRBD2. Looked up from germline, CDR1 is SGHRS and CDR2 is YFSETQ. Trimming at V came to 4 bases and at J to 3 bases, leaving 9 bases not matched to a gene. CDR3 length: 18 amino acids.

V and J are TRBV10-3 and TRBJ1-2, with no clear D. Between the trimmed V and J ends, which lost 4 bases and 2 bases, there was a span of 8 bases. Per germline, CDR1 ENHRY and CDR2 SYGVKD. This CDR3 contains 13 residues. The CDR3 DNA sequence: TGTGCCATCAGTGGAGGGCTAAACTATGGCTACACCTTC. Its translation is CAISGGLNYGYTF.

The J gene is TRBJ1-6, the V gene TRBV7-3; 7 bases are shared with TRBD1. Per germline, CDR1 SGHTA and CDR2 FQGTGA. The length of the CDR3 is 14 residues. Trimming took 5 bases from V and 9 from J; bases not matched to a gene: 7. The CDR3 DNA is TGTGCCAGCAGCCAGGGGGGAACGGGTTCACCCCTCCACTTT. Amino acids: CASSQGGTGSPLHF.

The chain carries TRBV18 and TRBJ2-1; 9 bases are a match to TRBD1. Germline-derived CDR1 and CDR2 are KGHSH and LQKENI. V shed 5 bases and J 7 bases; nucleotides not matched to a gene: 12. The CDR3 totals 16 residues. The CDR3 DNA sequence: TGTGCCAGCTCAGGAACCGGGACAGGGCCGGGGAATGAGCAGTTCTTC. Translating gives CASSGTGTGPGNEQFF.

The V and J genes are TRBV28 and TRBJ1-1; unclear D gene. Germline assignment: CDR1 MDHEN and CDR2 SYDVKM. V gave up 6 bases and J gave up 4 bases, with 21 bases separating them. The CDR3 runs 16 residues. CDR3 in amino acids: CASRIGWVQIATEAFF. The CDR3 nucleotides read TGTGCCAGCAGGATCGGGTGGGTTCAGATTGCCACTGAAGCTTTCTTT.